This TCR beta chain was obtained from a study of control samples from healthy donors and cancer patients. Clones were sequenced by immunoSEQ multiplex PCR, and TCRdb holds only the in-frame ones, with some missing. Found here are about 51,000 clones, around nine tenths of them singletons; the top ten hold over 35%. Trimming took 0 bases from V and 6 from J, leaving 8 bases between them. The CDR3 runs to 14 residues. Germline values: CDR1 SEHNR, CDR2 FQNEAQ (reference sequence). The source material was PBMCs. The clonotype was recovered from a man in his fifties with head and neck cancer. The chain employs TRBV7-9 and TRBJ2-2; no firm D call. The CDR3 loop reads CASSLADRSGELFF. The CDR3 nucleotides are TGTGCCAGCAGCTTAGCGGACCGGTCCGGGGAGCTGTTTTTT.